This T cell receptor (beta chain) emerged from a study of T-cell reconstitution after alpha-beta-depleted transplantation in children (dated by TCRdb to the mid-2010s). Background for the entire study: The study quantitatively tracked T-cell immune reconstitution after TCRalphabeta/CD19-depleted allogeneic hematopoietic cell transplantation in children using TCR repertoire profiling. The full study reports these points: The apparently early recovery of alphabetaT-cell counts about two months after transplant reportedly depended on only several hundred rapidly expanded clones that came from non-depleted graft cells. Hyperexpanded clone frequencies declined over subsequent months; after one year, T-cell counts and TCRbeta diversity were mostly attributed to newly produced T cells. In some patients, the high TCRbeta diversity seen at day 60 was put down to recipient T cells and intrathymic progenitors that had survived conditioning.

The treatment or condition tag for this specimen amounts to: allogeneic hematopoietic cell transplantation with graft depleted of TCRalphabeta T cells and CD19 B cells. The transplant recipients were children given TCRalphabeta/CD19-depleted allogeneic hematopoietic cell grafts. With regard to this clonotype: Its antigen is still unknown. No base quality values were provided; no much bigger clone lies one nucleotide off.

The library was made by PCR. Reads for this sample came from an Illumina HiSeq 2500. To normalize quantification of the TCRbeta repertoire, the TCR libraries were built with molecular barcoding that relied on unique molecular identifiers. The public reads were quality trimmed at Q25 with fastp and then assembled into clones with MiXCR by TCRdb, keeping productive beta chains. Identical CDR3 protein sequences are pooled into one entry, listed with their most common genes and DNA. For this sample there are a few hundred thousand distinct CDR3 sequences; roughly a quarter appear just once. About 4.8% of the sample rests with the top ten. The junction shows trimming of 7 bases on V and 3 bases on J, plus 11 bases between the germline ends. Per the germline V gene, SQVTM is the CDR1 and ANQGSEA is the CDR2. Its CDR3 holds 12 amino acids, cysteine through phenylalanine. Just CDR3 DNA is preserved here, 36 bases in frame from base 1.

The receptor was derived from a female patient between 2 and 10 years old who had a stem cell transplant for congenital amegakaryocytic thrombocytopenia, so the T cells may come from the graft donor. The sequencing used PBMCs, mostly from graft donor cells, collected 360 days after TCRalphabeta/CD19-depleted stem cell transplant. Rearrangement joined TRBV29-1 to TRBJ2-3; no D gene can be assigned with confidence. The nucleotides read TGCAGCGCTGATACCGTAACAGATACGCAGTATTTT. Its protein product is CSADTVTDTQYF.